A selection of T cell receptor beta chains follows, all from one sample in a study of cytomegalovirus exposure and HLA in healthy donors. Data came from immunoSEQ multiplex PCR; TCRdb stores just in-frame clones and leaves some out. Among 150,000 to 200,000 clones, around 84% were seen once, and the ten largest hold 2.5% to 3.5%. Sequences were obtained from PBMCs. Receptors originate from a woman aged 40-49 years in good health and CMV-seronegative. CDR3s include the opening cysteine and the closing phenylalanine or tryptophan. D genes are given only for firm matches. A clone size is listed for some rows: how often the clone was seen (once, few, many), or a class if it is expanded.

abundance	v_gene	j_gene	d_gene	CDR3nt	CDR3aa
once	TRBV20-1	TRBJ1-1	NA	TGCAGTGCAAGACCGAGAAAAGCTTTCTTT	CSARPRKAFF
NA	TRBV5-1	TRBJ1-1	TRBD1	TGCGCCAGCTTAAGGGGACAGGGAAGCACTGAAGCTTTCTTT	CASLRGQGSTEAFF
NA	TRBV5-1	TRBJ2-1	NA	TGCGCCAGCAGCCTCCGCGATTTCGGGGATAAACAGTTCTTC	CASSLRDFGDKQFF
NA	TRBV5-1	TRBJ2-5	NA	TGCGCCAGCAGCTTGGAAGGGCTGGGGAGGGAGACCCAGTACTTC	CASSLEGLGRETQYF
NA	TRBV9	TRBJ2-5	NA	TGTGCCAGCAGCCCTCGGGTCCTGGAGACCCAGTACTTC	CASSPRVLETQYF
NA	TRBV6-1	TRBJ1-1	TRBD1	TGTGCCAGCAGCCAGGGGGCTGGCTCTGAAGCTTTCTTT	CASSQGAGSEAFF
once	TRBV19	TRBJ1-5	NA	TGTGCCAGTAGTCTACAAACAGGCCCCCTTAGCAATCAGCCCCAGCATTTT	CASSLQTGPLSNQPQHF
NA	TRBV4-1	TRBJ2-1	TRBD2	TGCGCCAGCAGCCAGTTCCTAGCGGGGGGAGGTGAGCAGTTCTTC	CASSQFLAGGGEQFF
NA	TRBV19	TRBJ1-2	NA	TGTGCCACCTCCACGGCGGGGCAGCCCCATGGCTACACCTTC	CATSTAGQPHGYTF
NA	TRBV19	TRBJ1-2	TRBD1	TGTGCCAGTAGACCTGTCGACAGGGAATATGGCTACACCTTC	CASRPVDREYGYTF
NA	TRBV7-6	TRBJ1-6	NA	TGTGCCAGCAGCTTAGCGCTTGGAGGGTACGGGTCACCCCTCCACTTT	CASSLALGGYGSPLHF
NA	TRBV6-4	TRBJ2-2	TRBD2	TGTGCCAGCAGTCCGTTAGCGGGGACCACCGGGGAGCTGTTTTTT	CASSPLAGTTGELFF
NA	TRBV7-9	TRBJ2-1	TRBD1	TGTGCCAGCAGCTCAAGAGAACCGGGACAGGTTTCACGGGAGCAGTTCTTC	CASSSREPGQVSREQFF
NA	TRBV4-1	TRBJ2-5	NA	TGCGCCAGCAGCCGACAGGCTCAGGGTGCGGAGACCCAGTACTTC	CASSRQAQGAETQYF
NA	TRBV11-2	TRBJ2-1	NA	TGTGCCAGCAGCTCCGGACTTCACAATGAGCAGTTCTTC	CASSSGLHNEQFF
NA	TRBV28	TRBJ2-7	TRBD1	TGTGCCACGCAACCAGGATCCCCCCGGGACAGGGGCTACGAGCAGTACTTC	CATQPGSPRDRGYEQYF
NA	TRBV7-2	TRBJ2-7	TRBD1	TGTGCCAGCAGCTTAGGACAGGGGCCTTCCTACGAGCAGTACTTC	CASSLGQGPSYEQYF
NA	TRBV7-9	TRBJ1-4	NA	TGTGCCAGCAGCTTATTCGGGGGGCTCGAAAAACTGTTTTTT	CASSLFGGLEKLFF
NA	TRBV4-2	TRBJ2-7	TRBD1	TGTGCCAGCAGTCGCGAGGGGACAGGAGGTTTCGAGCAGTACTTC	CASSREGTGGFEQYF
NA	TRBV7-2	TRBJ1-2	NA	TGTGCCAGCAGTCAAGGGGGACCGCGCTATGGCTACACCTTC	CASSQGGPRYGYTF
NA	TRBV23-1	TRBJ1-2	TRBD1	TGCGCCAGCAGTCAAGGGACAGCTAACTATGGCTACACCTTC	CASSQGTANYGYTF
few	TRBV29-1	TRBJ2-7	NA	TGCAGCGGCCGGGACGGGGGATACGAGCAGTACTTC	CSGRDGGYEQYF
NA	TRBV5-1	TRBJ2-7	NA	TGCGCCAGCAGCTTGGGGGTACAGGGATCCGGCGAGCAGTACTTC	CASSLGVQGSGEQYF
NA	TRBV7-2	TRBJ1-5	NA	TGTGCCAGCAGCTTAGATGCAGGGCCGCAGCCCCAGCATTTT	CASSLDAGPQPQHF
NA	TRBV2	TRBJ1-2	NA	TGTGCCAGCAGCGCGGACAGTGGCTCTAACTATGGCTACACCTTC	CASSADSGSNYGYTF
NA	TRBV2	TRBJ1-5	TRBD1	TGTGCCAGCAGAGGGACAGGATTCAATCAGCCCCAGCATTTT	CASRGTGFNQPQHF
few	TRBV2	TRBJ1-1	NA	TGTGCCAGCAGCGCCGAACGGCGGACTGAAGCTTTCTTT	CASSAERRTEAFF
NA	TRBV27	TRBJ1-6	NA	TGTGCCAGCAGTTGGGAGGGCGGGGGTTATAATTCACCCCTCCACTTT	CASSWEGGGYNSPLHF
NA	TRBV10-1	TRBJ1-2	TRBD1	TGCGCCAGCAGTGGGACAGGGCCAACCAACTATGGCTACACCTTC	CASSGTGPTNYGYTF
NA	TRBV5-5	TRBJ2-7	NA	TGTGCCAGCAGCAGTCGACAGGGAGGCCCCTACGAGCAGTACTTC	CASSSRQGGPYEQYF
NA	TRBV5-1	TRBJ2-3	TRBD2	TGCGCCAGCAGCTTCGGGGGGACCTCTAGCACAGATACGCAGTATTTT	CASSFGGTSSTDTQYF
NA	TRBV6-5	TRBJ1-1	NA	TGTGCCAGCAGTGAACAGACTGAAGCTTTCTTT	CASSEQTEAFF
NA	TRBV28	TRBJ2-3	NA	TGTGCCAGCAGTGTCACTAGCACAGATACGCAGTATTTT	CASSVTSTDTQYF
NA	TRBV6-1	TRBJ2-2	TRBD1	TGTGCCAGCATTACCAGGGGGACCGGGGAGCTGTTTTTT	CASITRGTGELFF
NA	TRBV7-9	TRBJ2-7	NA	TGTGCCAGCAGCTTAATGCTGGTGGACAAACAGTACTTC	CASSLMLVDKQYF
once	TRBV7-2	TRBJ2-5	TRBD2	TGTGCCAGCAGCTTAGGGGGAACTAGCGGGGGCCCCCAAGAGACCCAGTACTTC	CASSLGGTSGGPQETQYF
NA	TRBV18	TRBJ2-1	NA	TGTGCCAGCTCAACTACAGGGTCCCCCTACAATGAGCAGTTCTTC	CASSTTGSPYNEQFF
once	TRBV28	TRBJ1-1	NA	TGTGCCAGCAGTTTCCGGACACTCACTGAAGCTTTCTTT	CASSFRTLTEAFF
once	TRBV27	TRBJ1-1	NA	TGTGCCAGCAGTCCCGGGACATATTCTTTTGAAGCTTTCTTT	CASSPGTYSFEAFF
NA	TRBV12-5	TRBJ2-3	TRBD1	TGTGCTAGTGCCCTTCTGCGAACCGGGACAGGGGGCGCAGATACGCAGTATTTT	CASALLRTGTGGADTQYF
NA	TRBV7-3	TRBJ1-1	NA	TGTGCCAGCAGCCCCCAAGGTCCGGGAAGAGGGAACACTGAAGCTTTCTTT	CASSPQGPGRGNTEAFF
NA	TRBV28	TRBJ1-1	NA	TGTGCCAGCAGTCTACAGGGAACTGAAGCTTTCTTT	CASSLQGTEAFF
NA	TRBV14	TRBJ1-1	TRBD1	TGTGCCAGCAGCCCGGGGACAGGCTGGGCTGAAGCTTTCTTT	CASSPGTGWAEAFF
NA	TRBV7-8	TRBJ2-7	NA	TGTGCCAGCAGCCGTGGACAGATCGAGGGCGACGAGCAGTACTTC	CASSRGQIEGDEQYF
NA	TRBV4-1	TRBJ1-5	NA	TGCGCCAGCAGCCAAGTGATTCAACAGTACGATCAGCCCCAGCATTTT	CASSQVIQQYDQPQHF